The text below deals with one T cell receptor (beta chain). The antigen this receptor binds is unknown. Base qualities were left out, and no much larger clone turns up one base away. The germline V gene provides CDR1 SQVTM and CDR2 ANQGSEA. Trimming costs V 5 bases and J 5 bases, and their ends lie 10 bases apart. There are 12 amino acids in the CDR3, from cysteine to phenylalanine inclusive. Of the read, only the CDR3 DNA is kept; its 36 bases are in frame from base 1. TCRbeta CDR3 regions were amplified from genomic DNA by means of the immunoSEQ Assay, a bias-controlled multiplex PCR. As for the authors' bioinformatics: The number of nucleated cells in each sample was estimated by amplification of reference gene primers within the assay. To quantify the absolute abundance of each unique TCRbeta CDR3 rearrangement, sequence reads were collapsed and filtered. Productive Simpson clonality was computed per sample as the square root of Simpson's diversity index over productive rearrangements. Drawn from immuneACCESS, this table holds only the in-frame rearrangements with V and J called that TCRdb kept. Clones are partly lost; checked studies trace under half to an unresolved V gene and leave the rest unexplained. D and trimming were read from the DNA, whereas the V and J calls and clone size are those reported in that table. Across this sample there are 250,000 to 300,000 clones, with over 70% seen only once. Around 6% of the sample comes from the top ten.

Whole blood was collected in K2EDTA tubes by collaborating institutions according to the institutions' own protocols. For TCRbeta analysis, collaborators shipped samples as frozen whole blood, isolated PBMCs, or DNA extracted from either of those sample types. The sample belongs to a study of blood T cell repertoires in COVID-19 (dated by TCRdb to 2018 to 2021). Background for the entire study: Collaborator samples came from the United States, Italy and Spain and covered acute and convalescent phases of COVID-19. Subjects who had been exposed to COVID-19, were actively infected with it, or had recovered from it provided the deeply sampled blood TCRbeta repertoires that made up the dataset. The material from the prospective study consisted of cDNA or gDNA derived from T cells, B-cell-depleted T cells, or PBMCs. The samples were drawn from two sources: the first 160 participants of the ongoing ImmuneRACE study, and 1,254 subjects contributed by 6 global collaborators. HLA class I and class II types, where available, came from metadata supplied by the sample provider rather than from assay-based typing. The repertoires were made available in a free public database intended to serve as a resource for research on the immune response to SARS-CoV-2. A de-identified subject ID, COVID-19 status, age in years and sex were almost always included in the sample metadata. Overall study outcomes, separate from this receptor: How much clinical and demographic metadata was included differed by source and by participant, and the metadata was provided uncurated.

Rearrangement joined TRBV29-1 to TRBJ1-3, with a tentative D gene TRBD1 over 6 matching bases. The source is an elderly man with acute or convalescent COVID-19. Sequences were obtained from peripheral blood. CDR3 protein: CSVRTARNTIYF. The DNA reads TGCAGCGTTCGGACAGCCCGAAACACCATATATTTT.